This TCR beta chain was documented in a study of T cell responses to AZD1222 COVID-19 vaccine. This clone was observed once. Antigen: not known. The sample holds other DNA sequences that translate to the same CDR3. Trimming took 3 bases from V and 2 from J, leaving 8 bases between them. CDR1 and CDR2 (germline): KGHSH, LQKENI. This CDR3 region has 14 residues. Notes on the study in general: Sampling that yielded the repertoires occurred only after the peak T cell response.

The assay was immunoSEQ multiplex PCR, and TCRdb's table has in-frame clones only and misses some. This sample has over 150,000 clones, with 85% to 90% found just once. Sample: peripheral blood, taken 28 days after the second AZD1222 dose. The rearrangement uses TRBV18 and TRBJ1-5; the D gene is possibly TRBD1 (5 bases). This TCR was recovered from an adult who received the AZD1222 COVID-19 vaccine. The CDR3: CASSPQGGNQPQHF. For the CDR3, the DNA is TGTGCCAGCTCACCGCAGGGAGGCAATCAGCCCCAGCATTTT.